The 27 T cell receptor beta chains below all came from one sample that was sequenced in a study of T cell responses to AZD1222 COVID-19 vaccine. Clones were read by immunoSEQ multiplex PCR, and TCRdb kept only the in-frame ones, dropping some. The sample includes about 150,000 clones, 75% to 90% of them seen just once. Material: peripheral blood, obtained on day 0 of AZD1222 vaccination. The source is an adult in good health.

The rearrangement joins TRBV27 to TRBJ2-3; 9 bases align to TRBD2. CDR1 is MNHEY, CDR2 SMNVEV, per germline (reference sequence). The CDR3 spans 17 residues. The V segment lost 7 bases and the J segment 5 bases; nucleotides outside the gene matches: 16. The DNA of the CDR3 is TGTGCCAGCACCATAAGGAAGACAGCGGGAGGAAGAGATACGCAGTATTTT. This translates into CASTIRKTAGGRDTQYF.

The rearrangement joins TRBV2 to TRBJ1-5, with unresolved D. The V end was cut by 1 base, the J end by 5 bases, with 12 bases between. This CDR3 has 15 residues. Germline assignment: CDR1 SNHLY and CDR2 FYNNEI. The chain's CDR3 is CASSEDVGLDQPQHF. In DNA, the CDR3 is TGTGCCAGCAGTGAAGATGTAGGGTTGGATCAGCCCCAGCATTTT.

This rearrangement joins TRBV5-4 to TRBJ2-1; 7 bases align to TRBD2. From germline, CDR1 is SGHNT and CDR2 YYREEE (reference sequence). V was clipped by 1 base and J by 12 bases; unmatched bases: 19. This CDR3 contains 17 residues. CDR3 nucleotides: TGTGCCAGCAGCTTGAAGGGAGGGTCCCCCTTTCGCACTTGGCAGTTCTTC. Protein sequence: CASSLKGGSPFRTWQFF.

The V gene is TRBV4-2, the J gene TRBJ2-5; D is uncertain. CDR3 size: 14 residues. Trimming removed 4 bases from V and 2 bases from J, with 11 bases in between. Looked up from germline, CDR1 is LGHNA and CDR2 is YNFKEQ. The CDR3: CASSPLPGQETQYF. The DNA of the CDR3 is TGTGCCAGCAGCCCCCTCCCTGGACAAGAGACCCAGTACTTC.

The chain has TRBV28 and TRBJ1-6, with D hard to call. CDR1 is MDHEN and CDR2 is SYDVKM in the germline V gene. Trimming shortened V by 6 bases and J by 11 bases, and 11 bases separated the two germline ends. The CDR3 contains 12 residues. CDR3 loop: CASRPPRPPLHF. In DNA form, the CDR3 reads TGTGCCAGCAGACCCCCCCGGCCACCCCTCCACTTT.

This chain links TRBV2 with TRBJ1-6; the match to TRBD1 covers 7 bases. Germline assignment: CDR1 SNHLY and CDR2 FYNNEI. The CDR3 contains 14 residues. V lost 7 bases, J lost 7 bases, and 7 bases stayed unmatched. The CDR3 region is CASTEYRGNSPLHF. For the CDR3, the DNA is TGTGCCAGCACCGAATACAGGGGAAATTCACCCCTCCACTTT.

This clone was picked up one time. This rearrangement joins TRBV6-5 to TRBJ1-6; D uncertain. The CDR3 consists of 14 residues. V shed 8 bases and J shed 10 bases, with 18 bases lying between them. The germline gives CDR1 MNHEY, CDR2 SVGAGI. CDR3 DNA sequence: TGTGCCAGCTTGCGTCCGCGGTTGTGGTCACCCCTCCACTTT. This translates into CASLRPRLWSPLHF.

The chain combines TRBV6-5 with TRBJ2-7; D uncertain. V shed 6 bases and J shed 6 bases, with 18 bases lying between them. Looked up from germline, CDR1 is MNHEY and CDR2 is SVGAGI. CDR3 length equals 14 residues. The CDR3 protein is CASSPSLLFSEQYF. In nucleotides, the CDR3 is TGTGCCAGCAGCCCCAGTCTTCTTTTTAGCGAGCAGTACTTC.

This rearrangement joins TRBV4-2 to TRBJ1-2; D unclear. The CDR3 sequence is 14 residues long. V was trimmed by 1 base and J by 6 bases, leaving 12 bases between them. Germline lookup yields CDR1 LGHNA and CDR2 YNFKEQ. The CDR3 coding sequence is TGTGCCAGCAGCCAAGGAGAGGCCGCCGATGGCTACACCTTC. It encodes CASSQGEAADGYTF.

The chain is built from TRBV27 and TRBJ2-1, with 8 nucleotides matching TRBD2. The germline V gene encodes CDR1 MNHEY and CDR2 SMNVEV (reference sequence). Trimming removed 5 bases from V and 9 bases from J; junction bases left unmatched: 12. The CDR3 is 15 residues long. For the CDR3, the DNA is TGTGCCAGCAGTATAACTAGCGGCTCGACACGTGAGCAGTTCTTC. Its translation is CASSITSGSTREQFF.

This sequence joins TRBV4-1 and TRBJ2-7; TRBD2 agrees at 12 bases. The ends lost 4 bases at V and 4 bases at J; junction bases unmatched: 8. Germline values: CDR1 MGHRA, CDR2 YSYEKL. CDR3 length: 16 amino acids. Written as DNA, the CDR3 is TGCGCCAGCAGCCCTAAGGGGACTAGCGGGTTTTACGAGCAGTACTTC. It yields the protein CASSPKGTSGFYEQYF.

This clone was detected once. The CDR3 DNA follows: TGTGCCAGCTCCGGACAGGGCCTCTCTGGGGCCAACGTCCTGACTTTC. Protein sequence: CASSGQGLSGANVLTF. This chain connects TRBV18 to TRBJ2-6; 8 bases align to TRBD1. The CDR3 contains 16 residues. Germline V gene sequence: CDR1 KGHSH, CDR2 LQKENI. V was pared by 6 bases and J by 0 bases, with 4 bases of the junction left unmatched.

The chain has TRBV28 and TRBJ1-2; D gene uncertain. V lost 7 bases and J 9 bases, leaving 15 bases between the germline ends. CDR3 length: 12 amino acids. Germline-derived CDR1 and CDR2 are MDHEN and SYDVKM. In DNA form, the CDR3 reads TGTGCCAGCAAGGCCAGCTCCCCGAGCTACACCTTC. This codes for CASKASSPSYTF.

CDR3 nucleotide sequence: TGTGCCAGCTCACCGTCGTCGGGGAGCTCCTACGAGCAGTACTTC. Translation: CASSPSSGSSYEQYF. The V gene is TRBV18, the J gene TRBJ2-7; maybe TRBD2 (5 bases). Per the germline V gene, CDR1 is KGHSH and CDR2 is LQKENI. V was clipped by 3 bases and J by 0 bases, with 12 bases between them. CDR3 length equals 15 residues.

The V call is TRBV2, the J call TRBJ2-1; 9 bases fit TRBD2. The CDR3 consists of 16 residues. V shed 4 bases and J 4 bases; nucleotides not matched to a gene: 8. Germline CDR1 SNHLY, CDR2 FYNNEI. The CDR3, as DNA: TGTGCCAGCAGTGCGTCTAGCGGGACTCGTTACAATGAGCAGTTCTTC. This translates into CASSASSGTRYNEQFF.

This clone was counted once. This chain connects TRBV6-5 to TRBJ1-2, with D hard to call. CDR3 length equals 13 residues. CDR1 and CDR2 from the germline V gene are MNHEY and SVGAGI. Trimming removed 0 bases from V and 8 bases from J, with 10 bases in between. The CDR3 DNA follows: TGTGCCAGCAGTTACTCGAGAGGGAGCGGCTACACCTTC. Its protein is CASSYSRGSGYTF.

In this sample, this clone turned up once. The V and J genes are TRBV28 and TRBJ1-5; possible D gene TRBD1, 6 bases. With 6 bases removed from V and 7 bases from J, the gap between germline ends came to 13 bases. CDR1 is MDHEN, CDR2 SYDVKM, per germline. CDR3 length: 13 amino acids. DNA for the CDR3: TGTGCCAGCAGACGGACAACAGGGCAGCCCCAGCATTTT. Encoded protein: CASRRTTGQPQHF.

This chain joins TRBV28 and TRBJ1-2, with D perhaps matching TRBD1 (5 bases). CDR3 length equals 15 residues. Germline CDR1 reads MDHEN; CDR2 reads SYDVKM. Trimming removed 5 bases at V and 2 bases at J, with 15 bases between. As DNA, the CDR3 is TGTGCCAGCAGTCCAGGGTGGGGGACGAACTATGGCTACACCTTC. Protein product: CASSPGWGTNYGYTF.

The CDR3 is CASSSQGSGNTIYF. In DNA form, the CDR3 reads TGTGCCAGCAGTTCTCAGGGTTCTGGAAACACCATATATTTT. The chain links TRBV27 to TRBJ1-3; D possibly corresponds to TRBD1 (5 bases). Trimming cost V 4 bases and J 1 base, with 8 bases left between them. CDR3 size: 14 residues. Looked up from germline, CDR1 is MNHEY and CDR2 is SMNVEV (reference sequence).

The V gene is TRBV18, the J gene TRBJ2-7; tentatively, D is TRBD1 (6 bases). Germline-derived CDR1 and CDR2 are KGHSH and LQKENI. V was pared by 3 bases and J by 7 bases, with 10 bases between. The CDR3 runs 12 residues. The CDR3 here is CASSPDRAEQYF. CDR3 sequence (DNA): TGTGCCAGCTCACCGGACAGAGCGGAGCAGTACTTC.

The chain uses TRBV5-6 and TRBJ1-5, with unresolved D. Germline assignment: CDR1 SGHDT and CDR2 YYEEEE. V was clipped by 2 bases and J by 5 bases, with 5 bases between them. The CDR3 is made up of 12 amino acids. For the CDR3, the DNA is TGTGCCAGCAGCTTACTAGATCAGCCCCAGCATTTT. Its protein is CASSLLDQPQHF.

V is TRBV7-6 and J is TRBJ2-5; either TRBD1 or TRBD2 may supply D (5 bases each). CDR1 and CDR2 from the germline V gene are SGHVS and FNYEAQ. V gave up 5 bases and J gave up 4 bases, with 17 bases separating them. This CDR3 is 15 amino acids long. The DNA of the CDR3 is TGTGCCAGCAGCGGGGCTGGCGGAGGAAGAGAGACCCAGTACTTC. Its translation is CASSGAGGGRETQYF.

The chain is built from TRBV12-3 or TRBV12-4 and TRBJ1-5; D is possibly TRBD1 (6 bases). The CDR3 runs to 12 residues. Trimming left V 7 bases short and J 6 bases short, with 10 bases between. The CDR3 region is CASTKDSQPQHF. The CDR3 nucleotides are TGTGCCAGCACCAAGGACAGTCAGCCCCAGCATTTT.

This chain uses TRBV7-2 with TRBJ2-7; D possibly corresponds to TRBD2 (6 bases). The CDR3 totals 15 residues. Trimming stripped 5 bases from V and 2 bases from J, with 16 bases between. Per the germline V gene, CDR1 is SGHTA and CDR2 is FQGNSA. CDR3 sequence reads: CASSLGLSDTYEQYF. The CDR3 DNA follows: TGTGCCAGCAGCCTGGGACTTTCTGATACCTACGAGCAGTACTTC.

V and J are TRBV5-6 and TRBJ1-6; TRBD1 is a possible D gene (6 bases). Trimming shortened V by 0 bases and J by 9 bases, and 16 bases separated the two germline ends. The CDR3 loop spans 16 amino acids. The germline gives CDR1 SGHDT, CDR2 YYEEEE. CDR3 DNA: TGTGCCAGCAGCTTGGTAGGAGCGGAAGGGGGTTCACCCCTCCACTTT. Its translation is CASSLVGAEGGSPLHF.

The chain combines TRBV2 with TRBJ2-3; TRBD2 matches at 11 bases. After removal of 5 bases from V and 0 bases from J, the junction contained 10 bases not matched to a gene. CDR1 and CDR2 (germline): SNHLY, FYNNEI. The CDR3 loop spans 18 amino acids. CDR3: CASSSGTSGIHSTDTQYF. The CDR3 DNA reads TGTGCCAGCAGTTCCGGGACTAGCGGAATCCATAGCACAGATACGCAGTATTTT.

This chain links TRBV27 with TRBJ2-7; unclear D gene. V was cut by 5 bases and J by 6 bases, with 20 bases left in between. The CDR3 spans 15 residues. From germline, CDR1 is MNHEY and CDR2 SMNVEV (reference sequence). The CDR3, as DNA: TGTGCCAGCAGTGTAGACGGACCCTTAAGAGGCGAGCAGTACTTC. It specifies CASSVDGPLRGEQYF.